Described below is a single T cell receptor beta chain sequence and its context. The antigen remains undetermined. This record comes from a study of T cell responses to AZD1222 COVID-19 vaccine. The study's findings and limits: Only 5 or 6 AZD1222 recipients were seropositive at baseline. Repertoire sampling was restricted to post-peak T cell response timepoints.

Trimming stripped 5 bases from V and 0 bases from J, with 11 bases between. There are 15 residues in the CDR3. Germline-derived CDR1 and CDR2 are LNHDA and SQIVND (reference sequence). TCRdb's copy holds only in-frame clones and misses some; the assay was immunoSEQ multiplex PCR. Among 100,000 to 150,000 clones listed, around 92% were seen once. The receptor's source is an adult in good health. This chain joins TRBV19 and TRBJ1-3; maybe TRBD1 (6 bases). The source material was peripheral blood, sampled on day 0 of AZD1222 vaccination. DNA of the CDR3: TGTGCCAGTAGTCGACAGGCGATCTCTGGAAACACCATATATTTT. Its protein is CASSRQAISGNTIYF.